This passage covers 30 T cell receptor beta chains from one sample sequenced in a study of cytomegalovirus exposure and HLA in healthy donors (dated by TCRdb to the late 2010s). The library was made by the immunoSEQ multiplex PCR assay. TCRdb took over this immuneACCESS table, retaining in-frame rearrangements with V and J assigned. Such tables are incomplete; in checked studies, under half of the missing clones stem from an unresolved V gene, and the remainder is unexplained. The sample yields approximately 70,000 clones; roughly 92% were counted once. The top ten clonotypes cover roughly 0.63% of the sample. The sample was PBMCs. These receptors were taken from a woman under 30 in good health and CMV-seronegative.

The chain employs TRBV21-1 and TRBJ2-7; the table's D call, TRBD2, was not checked against the DNA. TRBV21-1 constitutes a pseudogene. This CDR3 has 17 amino acids. The CDR3 nucleotides are TGTGCCAGCAGCAAAGGGGGGGGCAGGGGAAAATGTTACGAGCAGTACTTC. Its protein is CASSKGGGRGKCYEQYF.

The chain combines TRBV5-3 with TRBJ2-7; 8 nucleotides align to TRBD1. TRBV5-3 is placed among ORFs of uncertain function. V dropped 3 bases and J dropped 0; count of bases not matched to a gene: 8. CDR3 size: 16 residues. The CDR3 bases are TGTGCCAGAAGCTGGCCCCTGGGGACAGGCTCCTACGAGCAGTACTTC. Its protein product is CARSWPLGTGSYEQYF.

The rearrangement links TRBV5-4 to TRBJ1-4, with D perhaps TRBD1 (6 bases). The CDR3 has 15 amino acids. Germline CDR1 reads SGHNT; CDR2 reads YYREEE (reference sequence). The V and J ends lost 0 bases and 7 bases respectively, with 13 bases between them. The CDR3 is CASSLVGGQGEKLFF. The CDR3 DNA follows: TGTGCCAGCAGCTTGGTCGGGGGGCAGGGTGAAAAACTGTTTTTT.

The CDR3, as DNA: TGCGCCAGCAGCTTGGACAGGGGATCCTATGGCTACACCTTC. Amino acid sequence: CASSLDRGSYGYTF. The rearrangement uses TRBV5-1 and TRBJ1-2, with 7 nucleotides matching TRBD1. There are 14 residues in the CDR3. The germline CDR1 and CDR2 sequences are SGHRS and YFSETQ. V dropped 0 bases and J dropped 4; count of bases not matched to a gene: 3.

The chain carries TRBV30 and TRBJ1-5; a possible D gene is TRBD1 (5 bases). CDR1 and CDR2 from the germline V gene are GTSNPN and SVGIG (reference sequence). V lost 5 bases, J lost 4 bases, and 12 bases lay in between. The CDR3 is made up of 13 amino acids. CDR3 region: CAWSYRKNQPQHF. The CDR3 DNA is TGTGCCTGGTCGTACAGGAAAAATCAGCCCCAGCATTTT.

The CDR3 region is CASSQVGYGTGTTDTQYF. CDR3 bases: TGCGCCAGCAGCCAAGTAGGGTACGGAACAGGGACCACAGATACGCAGTATTTT. This chain links TRBV4-1 with TRBJ2-3; weak D call: TRBD1 (6 bases). Trimming shortened V by 1 base and J by 2 bases, and 19 bases separated the two germline ends. The CDR3 runs to 18 residues. Germline CDR1 and CDR2: MGHRA and YSYEKL.

This clone was observed once. V gene TRBV5-1 combines with J gene TRBJ1-4; 7 bases fit TRBD1. Germline V lookup: CDR1 SGHRS, CDR2 YFSETQ. Trimming took 4 bases from V and 0 from J; bases not matched to a gene: 3. The CDR3 runs to 15 residues. In DNA, the CDR3 is TGCGCCAGCAGCCTCCAGGGGGCAACTAATGAAAAACTGTTTTTT. This gives the protein CASSLQGATNEKLFF.

The chain carries TRBV29-1 and TRBJ2-1; weak D call: TRBD1 (9 bases). CDR3 length: 18 amino acids. Germline V gene lookup returns CDR1 SQVTM and CDR2 ANQGSEA. Trimming took 0 bases from V and 6 from J, leaving 24 bases between them. CDR3 residues: CSVEDRKLQGAGGNEQFF. CDR3 DNA sequence: TGCAGCGTTGAAGACCGGAAGCTACAGGGGGCGGGGGGCAATGAGCAGTTCTTC.

The rearrangement links TRBV6-5 to TRBJ2-2; 8 bases are shared with TRBD2. In germline, CDR1 is MNHEY, CDR2 SVGAGI. The CDR3 has 15 residues. V was pared by 7 bases and J by 3 bases, with 7 bases of the junction left unmatched. In DNA form, the CDR3 reads TGTGCCAGCACCGCGGGGGGCAGACACACCGGGGAGCTGTTTTTT. Translating it yields CASTAGGRHTGELFF.

The V and J genes are TRBV5-1 and TRBJ2-7; 7 bases line up with TRBD1. Germline-derived CDR1 and CDR2 are SGHRS and YFSETQ. This CDR3 comprises 14 residues. J was trimmed by 12 bases and V by 4 bases; bases with no gene match: 16. CDR3 in DNA: TGCGCCAGCAGCCGTCGGACAGGCGACCCGGATCCGTACTTC. This sequence encodes CASSRRTGDPDPYF.

For the CDR3, the DNA is TGCGCCAGCAGCTTGAGAGGGCGGGCTGAAAAACTGTTTTTT. It yields the protein CASSLRGRAEKLFF. The chain recombines TRBV5-1 with TRBJ1-4; the D is unclear. The germline V and J ends were trimmed by 1 base and 7 bases, with 11 bases remaining between them. This CDR3 region has 14 residues. Germline V gives CDR1 SGHRS, CDR2 YFSETQ.

This rearrangement joins TRBV4-2 to TRBJ2-7; D not resolved. This CDR3 comprises 15 residues. Germline loops: CDR1 LGHNA, CDR2 YNFKEQ. The V end was cut by 2 bases, the J end by 0 bases, with 11 bases between. The CDR3 region has the DNA TGTGCCAGCAGCCAAACCTTCGACTTCTCCTACGAGCAGTACTTC. Translation gives CASSQTFDFSYEQYF.

The chain joins TRBV18 to TRBJ1-2, with 8 bases that match TRBD1. Germline assignment: CDR1 KGHSH and CDR2 LQKENI. V lost 4 bases and J lost 6; bases outside the gene matches: 10. This CDR3 is 15 amino acids long. CDR3 region: CASSLLGQGEDGYTF. DNA of the CDR3: TGTGCCAGCTCACTTCTAGGACAGGGAGAGGATGGCTACACCTTC. Combining the CDR3 with reference TRBV18 and TRBJ1-2 gives the whole variable domain NAGVMQNPRHLVRRRGQEARLRCSPMKGHSHVYWYRQLPEEGLKFMVYLQKENIIDESGMPKERFSAEFPKEGPSILRIQQVVRGDSAAYFCASSLLGQGEDGYTFGSGTRLTVV.

The chain uses TRBV7-3 and TRBJ2-7, with 7 bases aligning to TRBD2. J lost 2 bases, V lost 4 bases, and 2 bases had no gene match. This CDR3 region has 13 residues. The germline gives CDR1 SGHTA, CDR2 FQGTGA. The CDR3 region has the DNA TGTGCCAGCAGCTCAGCGGGGCCCTACGAGCAGTACTTC. Translation gives CASSSAGPYEQYF. Together with reference TRBV7-3 and TRBJ2-7, the CDR3 gives the full variable domain: GAGVSQTPSNKVTEKGKYVELRCDPISGHTALYWYRQSLGQGPEFLIYFQGTGAADDSGLPNDRFFAVRPEGSVSTLKIQRTERGDSAVYLCASSSAGPYEQYFGPGTRLTVT.

V and J are TRBV4-2 and TRBJ2-5; weak D call: TRBD2 (6 bases). The CDR3 loop spans 16 amino acids. Germline loops: CDR1 LGHNA, CDR2 YNFKEQ. Trimming took 1 base from V and 0 from J, leaving 12 bases between them. CDR3 bases: TGTGCCAGCAGCCAAGCACGGGGGACCCACCAAGAGACCCAGTACTTC. Protein: CASSQARGTHQETQYF.

The chain has TRBV28 and TRBJ1-2, with D maybe TRBD1 (5 bases). V was clipped by 6 bases and J by 7 bases, with 15 bases between them. CDR3 length: 13 amino acids. Germline CDR1 MDHEN, CDR2 SYDVKM. The CDR3 loop reads CASSLVRGSGYTF. The CDR3 DNA reads as TGTGCCAGCAGCCTCGTTCGGGGGTCTGGCTACACCTTC.

V gene TRBV7-8 combines with J gene TRBJ1-1; 11 nucleotides match TRBD1. The germline V gene has CDR1 SGHVS and CDR2 FQNEAQ. This CDR3 comprises 15 residues. The trim removed 4 bases at V and 2 bases at J, leaving 3 bases unmatched. The CDR3 protein is CASSSGTGGNTEAFF. The CDR3 region has the DNA TGTGCCAGCAGCTCCGGGACAGGGGGAAACACTGAAGCTTTCTTT.

CDR3 nucleotides: TGCGCCAGCAGTACTGGATGGGCAAAATCAGATACGCAGTATTTT. Translating it yields CASSTGWAKSDTQYF. The rearrangement joins TRBV5-1 to TRBJ2-3; D call uncertain. Germline values: CDR1 SGHRS, CDR2 YFSETQ. The length of the CDR3 is 15 residues. V dropped 5 bases and J dropped 4 bases, with 17 bases sitting between them.

The chain employs TRBV5-6 and TRBJ1-4, with 7 bases that match TRBD1. Germline values: CDR1 SGHDT, CDR2 YYEEEE. With V trimmed by 4 bases and J by 1 base, 16 bases remained unmatched. This CDR3 is built from 19 residues. Here the CDR3 reads CASSLKFAPGQRTNEKLFF. DNA for the CDR3: TGTGCCAGCAGCCTGAAATTCGCCCCGGGACAGAGAACTAATGAAAAACTGTTTTTT.

This chain joins TRBV19 and TRBJ2-7; TRBD2 might be the D (7 bases). The CDR3 runs 15 residues. Germline loops: CDR1 LNHDA, CDR2 SQIVND (reference sequence). Trimming took off 5 bases at V and 4 bases at J, with 18 bases between the two ends. The CDR3 nucleotides read TGTGCCAGTAGTCCCTCGTCGGGGGGCCGATACGAGCAGTACTTC. Translated, it gives CASSPSSGGRYEQYF.

The CDR3 region is CASSSSAGYGVAEQYF. CDR3 bases: TGCGCCAGCAGCTCCTCGGCGGGGTATGGCGTAGCGGAGCAGTACTTC. The genes are TRBV5-1 and TRBJ2-7, with D perhaps TRBD2 (6 bases). The CDR3 runs 16 residues. The V and J ends lost 3 bases and 7 bases respectively, with 23 bases between them. Germline assignment: CDR1 SGHRS and CDR2 YFSETQ.

This clone was seen a few times. V and J are TRBV7-2 and TRBJ1-2; D ambiguous. Trimming left V 5 bases short and J 0 bases short, with 13 bases between. Per germline, CDR1 SGHTA and CDR2 FQGNSA. The CDR3 runs to 15 residues. The chain's CDR3 is CASSPWGATNYGYTF. The CDR3 region has the DNA TGTGCCAGCAGCCCCTGGGGAGCCACTAACTATGGCTACACCTTC. Based on the CDR3 plus reference TRBV7-2 and TRBJ1-2, the full variable domain is GAGVSQSPSNKVTEKGKDVELRCDPISGHTALYWYRQSLGQGLEFLIYFQGNSAPDKSGLPSDRFSAERTGGSVSTLTIQRTQQEDSAVYLCASSPWGATNYGYTFGSGTRLTVV.

The chain has TRBV14 and TRBJ1-2; TRBD1 matches at 9 bases. Germline CDR1 and CDR2: SGHDN and FVKESK. Unmatched junction bases numbered 1, after V lost 4 bases and J lost 4 bases. The CDR3 runs 13 residues. CDR3 in DNA: TGTGCCAGCAGCCGACAGGGGGGCTATGGCTACACCTTC. Its translation: CASSRQGGYGYTF.

The V gene is TRBV9, the J gene TRBJ1-1, with 9 bases fitting TRBD1. The CDR3 has 15 amino acids. Germline V CDR1 and CDR2: SGDLS, YYNGEE. J was trimmed by 5 bases and V by 4 bases; bases with no gene match: 9. CDR3 protein: CASSLLTGGGTEAFF. DNA for the CDR3: TGTGCCAGCAGCCTGCTGACAGGGGGAGGGACTGAAGCTTTCTTT. The variable domain in full, with the rest retrieved from reference TRBV9 and TRBJ1-1, is DSGVTQTPKHLITATGQRVTLRCSPRSGDLSVYWYQQSLDQGLQFLIQYYNGEERAKGNILERFSAQQFPDLHSELNLSSLELGDSALYFCASSLLTGGGTEAFFGQGTRLTVV.

The genes are TRBV10-3 and TRBJ2-5, with TRBD2 matching over 11 bases. V was clipped by 4 bases and J by 5 bases; unmatched bases: 9. The CDR3 extends over 16 amino acids. The germline CDR1 and CDR2 sequences are ENHRY and SYGVKD. This CDR3 is CAISVGISGGAETQYF. The DNA of the CDR3 is TGTGCCATCAGTGTTGGGATTAGCGGGGGGGCCGAGACCCAGTACTTC.

A single count supports this clone. The J gene is TRBJ2-2, the V gene TRBV7-2; D is unclear. The CDR3 contains 13 residues. The germline V gene encodes CDR1 SGHTA and CDR2 FQGNSA. The V end was cut by 4 bases, the J end by 4 bases, with 7 bases between. CDR3 loop: CASSSRSTGELFF. CDR3 DNA: TGTGCCAGCAGCTCCCGGTCCACCGGGGAGCTGTTTTTT.

The chain joins TRBV7-3 to TRBJ2-3; 9 bases fit TRBD2. Germline V CDR1 and CDR2: SGHTA, FQGTGA. The CDR3 contains 17 residues. The junction had 16 bases not matched to a gene; V was cut back by 5 bases and J by 7 bases. The CDR3 region has the DNA TGTGCCAGCAGCCCCGGGCCGGGGACTAGCCTCGCCAATACGCAGTATTTT. Residues: CASSPGPGTSLANTQYF. Using reference TRBV7-3 and TRBJ2-3 for the parts outside the CDR3, the full variable domain is GAGVSQTPSNKVTEKGKYVELRCDPISGHTALYWYRQSLGQGPEFLIYFQGTGAADDSGLPNDRFFAVRPEGSVSTLKIQRTERGDSAVYLCASSPGPGTSLANTQYFGPGTRLTVL.

The J gene is TRBJ2-5, the V gene TRBV2; the match to TRBD1 covers 9 bases. This CDR3 contains 13 residues. Trimming took 6 bases from V and 3 from J; bases not matched to a gene: 2. Germline V gives CDR1 SNHLY, CDR2 FYNNEI. In DNA form, the CDR3 reads TGTGCCAGCAGCCGGGACAGGGAAGAGACCCAGTACTTC. It translates to CASSRDREETQYF.

V and J are TRBV6-6 and TRBJ1-4, with D perhaps TRBD1 (5 bases). Per the germline V gene, CDR1 is MNHNY and CDR2 is SVGAGI (reference sequence). V was shortened by 3 bases and J by 5 bases, with 13 bases between the two germline ends. This CDR3 region has 15 residues. The CDR3 DNA sequence: TGTGCCAGCAGTTATCTCCAGGGAATGAATGAAAAACTGTTTTTT. This encodes CASSYLQGMNEKLFF.

The V call is TRBV28, the J call TRBJ2-3; no definite D call. V was pared by 1 base and J by 3 bases, with 11 bases between. The V gene's germline CDR1 is MDHEN and CDR2 SYDVKM. The length of the CDR3 is 15 residues. The CDR3 loop reads CASSLFGGKTDTQYF. The DNA for the CDR3 is TGTGCCAGCAGTTTATTTGGCGGTAAGACAGATACGCAGTATTTT.